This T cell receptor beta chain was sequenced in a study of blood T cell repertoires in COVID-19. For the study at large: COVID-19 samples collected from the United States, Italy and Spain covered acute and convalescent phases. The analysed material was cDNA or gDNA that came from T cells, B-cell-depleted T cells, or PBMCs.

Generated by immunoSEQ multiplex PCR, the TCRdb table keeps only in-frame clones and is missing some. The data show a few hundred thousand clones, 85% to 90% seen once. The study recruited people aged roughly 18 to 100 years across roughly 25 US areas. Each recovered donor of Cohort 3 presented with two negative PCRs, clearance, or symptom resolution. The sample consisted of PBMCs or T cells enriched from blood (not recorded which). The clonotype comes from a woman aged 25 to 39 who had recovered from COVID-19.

The CDR3 region has the DNA TGTGCCTGGAGTGAATTTTCTATGAACACTGAAGCTTTCTTT. It encodes CAWSEFSMNTEAFF. This chain uses TRBV30 with TRBJ1-1; D not resolved. The CDR3 has 14 amino acids. The germline CDR1 and CDR2 sequences are GTSNPN and SVGIG (reference sequence). V was pared by 1 base and J by 0 bases, with 9 bases between.